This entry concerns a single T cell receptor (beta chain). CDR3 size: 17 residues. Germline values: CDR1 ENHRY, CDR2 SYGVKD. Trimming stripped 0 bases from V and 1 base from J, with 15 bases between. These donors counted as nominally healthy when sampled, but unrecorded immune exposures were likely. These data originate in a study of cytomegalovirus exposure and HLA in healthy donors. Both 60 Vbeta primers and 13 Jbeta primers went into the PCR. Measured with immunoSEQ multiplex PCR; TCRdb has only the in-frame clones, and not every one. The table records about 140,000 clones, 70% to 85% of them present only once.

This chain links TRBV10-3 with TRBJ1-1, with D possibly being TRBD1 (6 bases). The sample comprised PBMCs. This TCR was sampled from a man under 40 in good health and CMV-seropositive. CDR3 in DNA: TGTGCCATCAGTGAGTCGAGGGGTATGACAGGGAACACTGAAGCTTTCTTT. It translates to CAISESRGMTGNTEAFF.